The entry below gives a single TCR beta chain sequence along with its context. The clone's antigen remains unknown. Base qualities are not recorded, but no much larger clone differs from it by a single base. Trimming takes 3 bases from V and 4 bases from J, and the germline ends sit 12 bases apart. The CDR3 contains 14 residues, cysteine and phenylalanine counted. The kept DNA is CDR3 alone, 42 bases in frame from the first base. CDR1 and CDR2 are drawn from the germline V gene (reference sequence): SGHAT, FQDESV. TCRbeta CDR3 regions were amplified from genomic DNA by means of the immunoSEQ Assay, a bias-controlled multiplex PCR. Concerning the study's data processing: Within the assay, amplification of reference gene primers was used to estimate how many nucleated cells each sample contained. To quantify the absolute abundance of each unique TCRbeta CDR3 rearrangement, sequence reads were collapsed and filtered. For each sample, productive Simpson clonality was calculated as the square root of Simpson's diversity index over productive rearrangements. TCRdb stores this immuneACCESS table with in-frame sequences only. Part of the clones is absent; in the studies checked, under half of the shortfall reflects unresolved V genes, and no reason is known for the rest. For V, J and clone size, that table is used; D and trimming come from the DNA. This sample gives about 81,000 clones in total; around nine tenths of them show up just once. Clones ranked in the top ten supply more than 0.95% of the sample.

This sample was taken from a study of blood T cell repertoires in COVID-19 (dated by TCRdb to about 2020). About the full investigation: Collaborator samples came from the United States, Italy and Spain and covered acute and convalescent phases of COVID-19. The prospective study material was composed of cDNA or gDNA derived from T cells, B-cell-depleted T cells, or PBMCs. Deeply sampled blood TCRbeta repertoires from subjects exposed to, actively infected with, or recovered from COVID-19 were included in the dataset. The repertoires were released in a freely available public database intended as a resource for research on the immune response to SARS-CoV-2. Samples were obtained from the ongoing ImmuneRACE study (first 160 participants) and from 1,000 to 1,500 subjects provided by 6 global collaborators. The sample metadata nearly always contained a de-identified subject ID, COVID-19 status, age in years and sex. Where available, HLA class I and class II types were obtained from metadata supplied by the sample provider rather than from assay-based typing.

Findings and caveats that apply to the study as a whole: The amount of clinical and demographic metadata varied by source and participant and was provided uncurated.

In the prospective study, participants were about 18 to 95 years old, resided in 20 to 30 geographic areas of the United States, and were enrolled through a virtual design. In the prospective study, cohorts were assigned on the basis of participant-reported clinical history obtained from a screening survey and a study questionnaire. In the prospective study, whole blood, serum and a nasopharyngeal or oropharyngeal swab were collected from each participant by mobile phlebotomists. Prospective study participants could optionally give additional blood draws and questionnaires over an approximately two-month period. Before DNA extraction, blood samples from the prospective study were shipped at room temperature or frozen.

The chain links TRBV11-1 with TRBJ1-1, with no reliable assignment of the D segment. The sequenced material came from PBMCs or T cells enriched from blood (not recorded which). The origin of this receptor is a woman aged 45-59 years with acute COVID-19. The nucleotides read TGTGCCAGCAGCTTGAGGGAGGTCGGCACTGAAGCTTTCTTT. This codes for CASSLREVGTEAFF.